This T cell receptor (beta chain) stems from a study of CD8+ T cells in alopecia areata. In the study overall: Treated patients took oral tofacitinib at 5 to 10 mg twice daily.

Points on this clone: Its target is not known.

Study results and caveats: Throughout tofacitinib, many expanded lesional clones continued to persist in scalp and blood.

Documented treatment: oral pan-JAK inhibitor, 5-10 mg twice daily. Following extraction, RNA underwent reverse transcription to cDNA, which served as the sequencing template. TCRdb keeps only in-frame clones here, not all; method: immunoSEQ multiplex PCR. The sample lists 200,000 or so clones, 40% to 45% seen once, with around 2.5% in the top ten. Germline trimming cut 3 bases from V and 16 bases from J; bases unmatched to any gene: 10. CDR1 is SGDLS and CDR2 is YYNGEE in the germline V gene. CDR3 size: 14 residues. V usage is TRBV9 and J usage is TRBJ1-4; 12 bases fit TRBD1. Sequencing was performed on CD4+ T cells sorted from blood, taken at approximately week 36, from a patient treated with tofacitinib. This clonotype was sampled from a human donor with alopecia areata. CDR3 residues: CASSGPGQGANWFF. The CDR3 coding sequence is TGTGCCAGCAGCGGACCGGGACAGGGGGCGAATTGGTTTTTT.